This T cell receptor (beta chain) appears in the sequencing data of a study of early T cells in non-severe SARS-CoV-2 infection (dated by TCRdb to 2020 to 2022). General notes on the study: Because TCR sequencing relied on bulk RNA taken from unsorted whole blood, pairing of alpha and beta chains was not possible.

This was a case-control study nested in a cohort of healthcare workers in London, UK, who had nasopharyngeal swab PCR tests and blood samples taken every week. Between 23 and 31 March 2020, the week of the UK lockdown, healthcare workers were enrolled and then followed up weekly for as long as 16 weeks. The method was 5' RACE. Reads for this sample came from a NextSeq 500. The TCR library protocol attached unique molecular identifiers to individual cDNA molecules to correct for sequencing error and PCR bias. Both TCR alpha and beta chains were sequenced, and tight co-correlation was observed between alpha and beta sequence abundances in each sample. In the paper's pipeline: V gene, J gene and CDR3 annotation of TCR sequences was performed with Decombinator V4. Expanded TCRs were defined as changing significantly between any two time points under a Poisson model with p below 0.0001. TCR abundances were normalised to the total number of TCRs sequenced in each sample and reported as counts per million. VDJdb, accessed 1 November 2021, was searched for CMV, EBV and SARS-CoV-2 annotated TCRs, excluding TCRs annotated for multiple antigens. TCRdb itself trimmed the public reads at Q25 with fastp, ran MiXCR and retained productive beta chains. Every CDR3 protein is listed once, alongside the most common genes and DNA of its rows. The authors' filters were not applied to this entry. This sample comprises some 98,000 distinct CDR3 sequences, roughly 17% of them detected only once. Over 0.95% of the sample is held by the ten biggest clonotypes.

Regarding this clonotype: The antigen it recognizes is unknown. Per-nucleotide qualities are absent, and no much larger clonotype sits a single base away.

Overall study outcomes, separate from this receptor: VDJdb matching was skewed toward anti-spike CD8 responses and likely underestimated virus-specific expansions by missing private and CD4 specificities.

Sample: whole blood. The sequence was obtained from an adult who was a healthcare worker with PCR-confirmed SARS-CoV-2 infection or an uninfected control (not recorded which).

The DNA sequence reads TGTGCCAGCAGCTTGACAGGGGGCTATGATTCCTACCTACTAGCCAAAAACATTCAGTACTTC. Its coded protein is CASSLTGGYDSYLLAKNIQYF. Here the chain combines TRBV7-8 and TRBJ2-4, with 10 bases aligning to TRBD1. The germline V gene sets CDR1 to SGHVS and CDR2 to FQNEAQ. Germline trimming: 3 bases from V, 0 bases from J; junction bases outside gene matches: 17. Including cysteine and phenylalanine, the CDR3 has 21 amino acids. Only CDR3 DNA is held: 63 bases, read in frame from base 1.